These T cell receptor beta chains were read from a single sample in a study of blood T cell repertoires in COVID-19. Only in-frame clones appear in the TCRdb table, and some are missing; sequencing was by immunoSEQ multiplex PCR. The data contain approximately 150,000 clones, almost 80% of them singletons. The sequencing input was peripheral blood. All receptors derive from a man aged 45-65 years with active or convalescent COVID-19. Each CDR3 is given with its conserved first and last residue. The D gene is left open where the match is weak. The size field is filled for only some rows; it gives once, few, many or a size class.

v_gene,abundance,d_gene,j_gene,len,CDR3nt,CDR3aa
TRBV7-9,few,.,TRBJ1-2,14,TGTGCCAGCAGCTTAACAGGAACCGCCTATGGCTACACCTTC,CASSLTGTAYGYTF
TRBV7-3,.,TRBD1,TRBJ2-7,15,TGTGCCAGCAGCTTAGGCGGACAGGGGGCATACGAGCAGTACTTC,CASSLGGQGAYEQYF
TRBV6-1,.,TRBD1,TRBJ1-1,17,TGTGCCAGCAGTGAAAGGTACAGGGGGCTCGGGAACACTGAAGCTTTCTTT,CASSERYRGLGNTEAFF
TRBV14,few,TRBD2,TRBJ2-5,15,TGTGCCAGCAGCCTAGGACTAGCGGGAACCGAGACCCAGTACTTC,CASSLGLAGTETQYF
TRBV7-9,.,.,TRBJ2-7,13,TGTGCCAGCAGCTTAACTAGTTTCCACGAGCAGTACTTC,CASSLTSFHEQYF
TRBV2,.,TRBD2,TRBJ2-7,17,TGTGCCAGCAGCGGAGCCGGGACTAGCGGGAGGGGCTACGAGCAGTACTTC,CASSGAGTSGRGYEQYF
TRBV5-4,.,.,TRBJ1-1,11,TGTGCCAGCAGCACCTCGGGTGAAGCTTTCTTT,CASSTSGEAFF
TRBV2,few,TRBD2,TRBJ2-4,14,TGTGCCAGCGGGGCGGGAGTAAGGGAAAACATTCAGTACTTC,CASGAGVRENIQYF
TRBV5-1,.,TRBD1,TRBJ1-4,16,TGCGCCAGCAGCTTGGGGGGACAGGGGTTCAGTGAAAAACTGTTTTTT,CASSLGGQGFSEKLFF
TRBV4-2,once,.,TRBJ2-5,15,TGTGCCAGCAGCCAAGTGCGAGACAACCAAGAGACCCAGTACTTC,CASSQVRDNQETQYF
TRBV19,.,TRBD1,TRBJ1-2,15,TGTGCCAGTAGTATCGGACAGGCCATTAACTATGGCTACACCTTC,CASSIGQAINYGYTF
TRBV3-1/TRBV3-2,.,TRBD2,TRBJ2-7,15,TGTGCCAGTCGGCTGGCTAGCGGTTCAGCCTACGAGCAGTACTTC,CASRLASGSAYEQYF
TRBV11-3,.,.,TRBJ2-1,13,TGTGCCAGCAGCTTAGGGGGCCCCAATGAGCAGTTCTTC,CASSLGGPNEQFF
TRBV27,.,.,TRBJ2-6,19,TGTGCCAGCAGTTTTTTCCCCTTTAGCCCGGTGAGTGGGGCCAACGTCCTGACTTTC,CASSFFPFSPVSGANVLTF
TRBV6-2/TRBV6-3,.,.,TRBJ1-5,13,TGTGCCAGCAGTTTCAGGGATTTCCAGCCCCAGCATTTT,CASSFRDFQPQHF
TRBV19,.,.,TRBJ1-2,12,TGTGCCAGTACGGGGGATAGTATTGGCTACACCTTC,CASTGDSIGYTF
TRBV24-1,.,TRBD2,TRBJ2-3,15,TGTGCCACCAGTGGTAGGGGCGGGGGGCTAGATACGCAGTATTTT,CATSGRGGGLDTQYF
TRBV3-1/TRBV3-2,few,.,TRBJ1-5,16,TGTGCCAGCAGCCAGAGTGCGGCAAGTAGCAATCAGCCCCAGCATTTT,CASSQSAASSNQPQHF
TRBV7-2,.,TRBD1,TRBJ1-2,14,TGTGCCAGCAGCCCCCACAGGGGACTGAGTGGCTACACCTTC,CASSPHRGLSGYTF
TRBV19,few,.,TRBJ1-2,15,TGTGCCAGTAGTATGTACAGATCAAGTGACTATGGCTACACCTTC,CASSMYRSSDYGYTF
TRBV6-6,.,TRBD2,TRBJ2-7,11,TGTGCCAGCACTAGCGGCTACGAGCAGTACTTC,CASTSGYEQYF
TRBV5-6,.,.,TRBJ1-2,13,TGTGCCAGCAGCAATCAGGTTAACTATGGCTACACCTTC,CASSNQVNYGYTF
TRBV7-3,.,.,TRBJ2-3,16,TGTGCCAGCAGCTCATTCATAGGGGCCCCCACAGATACGCAGTATTTT,CASSSFIGAPTDTQYF
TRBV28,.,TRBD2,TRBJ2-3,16,TGTGCCAGCAGACCCGGACTAGCGGTTAGCACAGATACGCAGTATTTT,CASRPGLAVSTDTQYF
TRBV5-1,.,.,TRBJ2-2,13,TGCGCCAGCAGCTTCAGGGACACCGGGGAGCTGTTTTTT,CASSFRDTGELFF
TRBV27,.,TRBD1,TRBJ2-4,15,TGTGCCAGCAGTTTCAAAGGGGGCCTCAAAAACATTCAGTACTTC,CASSFKGGLKNIQYF
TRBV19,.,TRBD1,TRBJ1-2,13,TGTGCCAGTAGCGTACAGGGGGCGCGGGGCTACACCTTC,CASSVQGARGYTF
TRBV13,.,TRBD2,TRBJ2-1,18,TGTGCCAGCAGCTTAGAACGGAAGACTAGCGGGAGAAAGAATGAGCAGTTCTTC,CASSLERKTSGRKNEQFF
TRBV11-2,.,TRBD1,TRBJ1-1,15,TGTGCCAGCAGCCCCGCCGGGACAGGGAGGACTGAAGCTTTCTTT,CASSPAGTGRTEAFF
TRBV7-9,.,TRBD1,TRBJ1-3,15,TGTGCCAGCAGTCAAGACAGGGGACCTGGAAACACCATATATTTT,CASSQDRGPGNTIYF
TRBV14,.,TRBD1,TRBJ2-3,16,TGTGCCAGCAGCCAAGTCGAGACAGGGAGCACAGATACGCAGTATTTT,CASSQVETGSTDTQYF